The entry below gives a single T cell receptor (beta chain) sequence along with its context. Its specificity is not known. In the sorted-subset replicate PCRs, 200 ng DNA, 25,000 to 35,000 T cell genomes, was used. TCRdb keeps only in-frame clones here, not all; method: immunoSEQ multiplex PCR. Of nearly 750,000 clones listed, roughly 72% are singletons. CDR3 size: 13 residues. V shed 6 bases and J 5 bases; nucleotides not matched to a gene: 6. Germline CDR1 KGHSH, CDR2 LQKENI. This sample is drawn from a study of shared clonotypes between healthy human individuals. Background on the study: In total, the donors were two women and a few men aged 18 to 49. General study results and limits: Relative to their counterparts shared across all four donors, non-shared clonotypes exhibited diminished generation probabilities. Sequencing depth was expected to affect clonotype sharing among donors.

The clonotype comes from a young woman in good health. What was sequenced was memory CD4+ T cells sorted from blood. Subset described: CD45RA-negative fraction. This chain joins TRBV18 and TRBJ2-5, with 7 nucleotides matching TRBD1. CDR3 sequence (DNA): TGTGCCAGCTCTCTCGGACAGGCGGAGACCCAGTACTTC. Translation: CASSLGQAETQYF.